These T cell receptor beta chains were read from a single sample in a study of T-cell reconstitution after alpha-beta-depleted transplantation in children. TCRdb independently ran MiXCR on the PCR reads; one entry per CDR3 protein. Of some 350,000 distinct CDR3 sequences listed, 15% to 20% were seen once; the top ten hold roughly 40%. The input for sequencing was PBMCs, mostly from graft donor cells, taken 360 days after TCRalphabeta/CD19-depleted stem cell transplant. The origin of the receptors is a male patient between 2 and 15 years old who had a stem cell transplant for acute lymphoblastic leukemia, so the T cells may come from the graft donor. Both conserved end residues are part of each CDR3. The D gene is left open where the match is weak. Rows give clone size only sometimes, using once, few, many, or a class for an expanded clone.

J gene,D gene,clone size,V gene,CDR3 DNA,CDR3 protein
TRBJ2-7,TRBD2,few,TRBV10-3,TGTGCCATCTGGAGAGGAGGACTAGCGGGAGACGAGCAGTACTTC,CAIWRGGLAGDEQYF
TRBJ2-3,TRBD2,few,TRBV28,TGTGCCAGCAGTTCCCCCGGGAGGTTAGATACGCAGTATTTT,CASSSPGRLDTQYF
TRBJ2-7,TRBD2,few,TRBV28,TGTGCCAGCAGTTCACCTAGCGGGAGCTCCTACGAGCAGTACTTC,CASSSPSGSSYEQYF
TRBJ2-1,-,few,TRBV12-3/TRBV12-4,TGTGCCAGCAGTTTTCGGGCATATGAGCAGTTCTTC,CASSFRAYEQFF
TRBJ2-7,TRBD2,-,TRBV4-2,TGTGCCAGCAGGGCCATAGCGGGAGACGGAAGCTACGAGCAGTACTTC,CASRAIAGDGSYEQYF
TRBJ2-6,-,few,TRBV5-5,TGTGCCAGCAGCTTCCAGGGGTTAACTGGGGCCAACGTCCTGACTTTC,CASSFQGLTGANVLTF
TRBJ2-1,-,few,TRBV9,TGTGCCAGCAGCGTGTCGAGCAATGAGCAGTTCTTC,CASSVSSNEQFF
TRBJ2-7,-,-,TRBV5-1,TGCGCCAGCAGCTCGACAGGCTTGGAGAAGCAGTACTTC,CASSSTGLEKQYF
TRBJ2-7,-,-,TRBV9,TGTGCCAGCAGCGTAGGACTACCGAACTACGAGCAGTACTTC,CASSVGLPNYEQYF
TRBJ2-1,-,few,TRBV28,TGTGCCAGCAGTTTCCGACTAGAGGGCAATGAGCAGTTCTTC,CASSFRLEGNEQFF
TRBJ2-1,TRBD2,few,TRBV7-3,TGTGCCAGCAGCTTAACCGGGACTAGCAGGAGAGGGTCCTACAATGAGCAGTTCTTC,CASSLTGTSRRGSYNEQFF
TRBJ1-1,TRBD1,few,TRBV29-1,TGCAGCGTTGAGGCCCGGGACAGGGGGCTGCGGGCTTTCTTT,CSVEARDRGLRAFF
TRBJ1-1,-,few,TRBV5-1,TGCGCCAGCAGAGTGGACAGCACGAACACTGAAGCTTTCTTT,CASRVDSTNTEAFF
TRBJ2-3,-,few,TRBV6-5,TGTGCCAGCAGTTACGAGGCGGGCACAGATACGCAGTATTTT,CASSYEAGTDTQYF
TRBJ2-3,TRBD2,-,TRBV28,TGTGCCAGCAGCTCTAGACTAGCGGGCGGGGTTACGCAGTATTTT,CASSSRLAGGVTQYF
TRBJ2-4,-,-,TRBV20-1,TGCAGTGCTAGTTCCGGCAGGGACATTCAGTACTTC,CSASSGRDIQYF
TRBJ1-1,-,-,TRBV5-1,TGCGCCAGCAGCTTTCTCCAGGCTAACACTGAAGCTTTCTTT,CASSFLQANTEAFF
TRBJ2-1,TRBD2,-,TRBV6-1,TGTGCCAGCAGGCCTCCGGGACTAGCGACCAATGAGCAGTTCTTC,CASRPPGLATNEQFF
TRBJ2-3,-,-,TRBV2,TGTGCCAGCATGGATTGGGGAGTAGGCACAGATACGCAGTATTTT,CASMDWGVGTDTQYF
TRBJ2-3,-,few,TRBV5-1,TGCGCCAGCAGCTCCTATGGCCGGACAGCTACAGATACGCAGTATTTT,CASSSYGRTATDTQYF
TRBJ2-1,-,few,TRBV18,TGTGCCAGCTCCCGGGACGGTGCTTTATACAATGAGCAGTTCTTC,CASSRDGALYNEQFF
TRBJ2-3,-,-,TRBV7-3,TGTGCCAGCAGCTTAACCCTATCAAGGGGCACAGATACGCAGTATTTT,CASSLTLSRGTDTQYF
TRBJ1-1,TRBD1,few,TRBV29-1,TGCAGCGTTGGGACGTCGACCGGGACAGGGGGTTACACTGAAGCTTTCTTT,CSVGTSTGTGGYTEAFF
TRBJ2-7,-,many,TRBV12-3/TRBV12-4,TGTGCCAGCAGTTTAGGCTCAGGAACACATATACGGCAGTACTTC,CASSLGSGTHIRQYF
TRBJ2-7,-,-,TRBV18,TGTGCCAGCTCACCACAGGCGCTCAGGGGACCCTACGAGCAGTACTTC,CASSPQALRGPYEQYF
TRBJ1-1,-,few,TRBV3-1,TGTGCCAGCAGCCAAGGCAGGGGCACTGAAGCTTTCTTT,CASSQGRGTEAFF
TRBJ1-1,-,few,TRBV5-6,TGTGCCAGCAGCTTGGGCCCACAGGGAACTGAAGCTTTCTTT,CASSLGPQGTEAFF
TRBJ2-1,TRBD2,few,TRBV5-6,TGTGCCAGCAGCTTGTTGCCCGGACTAGCGGGAGTATACAATGAGCAGTTCTTC,CASSLLPGLAGVYNEQFF
TRBJ1-3,-,-,TRBV6-1,TGTGCCAGCAGTGAAGCAAAGTGGATTTTGCATCCCATATATTTT,CASSEAKWILHPIYF
TRBJ1-1,TRBD1,few,TRBV6-1,TGTGCCACATACAGGGGGCGCGGAATCTCTGGCACTGAAGCTTTCTTT,CATYRGRGISGTEAFF
TRBJ1-5,-,-,TRBV5-5,TGTGCCAGCAGCTTGGCGCCGTATAGCAATCAGCCCCAGCATTTT,CASSLAPYSNQPQHF
TRBJ2-4,-,-,TRBV6-2/TRBV6-3,TGTGCCAGCGTTGGATCCTTCGACGCCAAAAACATTCAGTACTTC,CASVGSFDAKNIQYF
TRBJ2-1,-,-,TRBV28,TGTGCCAGCACCACCCTACGGTCCAATGAGCAGTTCTTC,CASTTLRSNEQFF
TRBJ2-7,-,few,TRBV4-2,TGTGCCAGCAGCCCCACTTCCCTTCTAGGCGGAGCCTACGAGCAGTACTTC,CASSPTSLLGGAYEQYF
TRBJ2-5,TRBD1,-,TRBV28,TGTGCCAGCAAGCCGGGACAGGGGAGAGAGACCCAGTACTTC,CASKPGQGRETQYF
TRBJ2-6,-,few,TRBV6-1,TGTGCCAGCAGTCCCCTCACGTTAGGTTACTCTGGGGCCAACGTCCTGACTTTC,CASSPLTLGYSGANVLTF
TRBJ1-1,-,-,TRBV21-1,TGTGCCAGCAGCAACCGGACTTTGAACACTGAAGCTTTCTTT,CASSNRTLNTEAFF
TRBJ2-7,-,many,TRBV29-1,TGCAGCGTTGAACAGGGTAGCTACGAGCAGTACTTC,CSVEQGSYEQYF
TRBJ2-1,-,many,TRBV28,TGTGCCAGCAGTTTGCAGAGCTACAATGAGCAGTTCTTC,CASSLQSYNEQFF
TRBJ1-5,-,few,TRBV28,TGTGCCAGCAGGGCCGGATATCAGCCCCAGCATTTT,CASRAGYQPQHF
TRBJ2-1,-,few,TRBV5-1,TGCGCCAGCAGCCGCCGGGACGCCAAATACAATGAGCAGTTCTTC,CASSRRDAKYNEQFF
TRBJ1-3,-,-,TRBV12-3/TRBV12-4,TGTGCCAGCAGTTTCCAACAGGGAATAGGTGGCTCTGGAAACACCATATATTTT,CASSFQQGIGGSGNTIYF
TRBJ1-2,TRBD1,-,TRBV12-5,TGTGCTAGTGGTTTGGTCCAACTAACCGGGACAGCGAATGGCTACACCTTC,CASGLVQLTGTANGYTF